The 7 T cell receptor beta chains presented below share a single source sample, sequenced in a study of vaccination and CD4 T cells after COVID-19. These receptors lack a known antigen. The Oncomine TCR Beta short-read assay was applied to DNA of cultured CD4+ T cells. TCRdb analysed the PCR reads with MiXCR anew, one entry per CDR3 protein. This sample has roughly 15,000 distinct CDR3 sequences, with about 48% found just once. Treatment indicated: approximately 9-day PBMC culture with coronavirus spike peptide pools or control peptides (ViraFEST assay). The sample consisted of CD4+ T cells from blood, cultured in vitro, taken before SARS-CoV-2 vaccination. These receptors were collected from a human donor who had recovered from COVID-19.

This chain uses TRBV18 with TRBJ1-1; D might be TRBD1 (6 bases). The CDR3 totals 15 residues. Germline V gene sequence: CDR1 KGHSH, CDR2 LQKENI. The V and J ends lost 4 bases and 0 bases respectively, with 12 bases between them. This CDR3 reads CASSLGASMNTEAFF. The CDR3 bases are TGTGCCAGCTCACTGGGGGCGTCTATGAACACTGAAGCTTTCTTT.

The rearrangement links TRBV19 to TRBJ1-2; a weak D match, TRBD1 (5 bases). The CDR3 consists of 13 residues. Germline V gene data show CDR1 as LNHDA and CDR2 as SQIVND (reference sequence). The V and J ends lost 6 bases and 6 bases respectively, with 14 bases between them. The CDR3 bases are TGTGCCAGTAGGGGGCCGGCAGGGCATGGCTACACCTTC. Protein: CASRGPAGHGYTF. The full variable domain, completed using reference TRBV19 and TRBJ1-2, is DGGITQSPKYLFRKEGQNVTLSCEQNLNHDAMYWYRQDPGQGLRLIYYSQIVNDFQKGDIAEGYSVSREKKESFPLTVTSAQKNPTAFYLCASRGPAGHGYTFGSGTRLTVV.

The V gene is TRBV11-3, the J gene TRBJ2-7; 7 nucleotides align to TRBD2. The germline gives CDR1 SGHNT, CDR2 YENEEA. The CDR3 runs 15 residues. Trimming removed 3 bases from V and 2 bases from J; junction bases left unmatched: 7. Here the CDR3 reads CASSLGSSGPYEQYF. The CDR3 DNA is TGTGCCAGCAGCTTGGGGTCTAGCGGCCCCTACGAGCAGTACTTC.

The chain is built from TRBV12-3 or TRBV12-4 and TRBJ1-2; no definite D call. The CDR3 loop spans 14 amino acids. The V gene lost 1 base and the J gene lost 4 bases, with 10 bases spanning the gap. The chain's CDR3 is CASSLGVVGYGYTF. The CDR3, as DNA: TGTGCCAGCAGTTTAGGGGTTGTAGGCTATGGCTACACCTTC.

The genes are TRBV27 and TRBJ2-5; D possibly uses TRBD1 or TRBD2 (6 bases each). Looked up from germline, CDR1 is MNHEY and CDR2 is SMNVEV (reference sequence). Trimming shortened V by 6 bases and J by 5 bases, and 10 bases separated the two germline ends. The CDR3 totals 12 residues. CDR3 region: CASRGGFETQYF. CDR3 coding DNA: TGTGCCAGCAGGGGGGGCTTTGAGACCCAGTACTTC.

The J gene is TRBJ1-3, the V gene TRBV7-2; D is unclear. This CDR3 comprises 15 residues. CDR1 is SGHTA, CDR2 FQGNSA, per germline. Trimming took off 0 bases at V and 4 bases at J, with 10 bases between the two ends. As DNA, the CDR3 is TGTGCCAGCAGCTTAGCGGGTCCTTCGGGAAACACCATATATTTT. Translating it yields CASSLAGPSGNTIYF.

This clonotype came up a few times. This chain connects TRBV20-1 to TRBJ1-1, with 7 bases matching TRBD1. The germline V gene encodes CDR1 DFQATT and CDR2 SNEGSKA (reference sequence). The ends lost 4 bases at V and 3 bases at J; junction bases unmatched: 5. The CDR3 has 13 residues. CDR3 region: CSATDRLHTEAFF. As DNA, the CDR3 is TGCAGTGCTACGGACAGGCTTCACACTGAAGCTTTCTTT.